These 32 T cell receptor beta chains share one sample of origin, sequenced in a study of T cells in women clearing cervical HPV infection. Data came from immunoSEQ multiplex PCR; TCRdb stores just in-frame clones and leaves some out. The sample data list approximately 41,000 clones. Sequenced sample: blood buffy coat. These receptor sequences come from a woman between 18 and 70 years old with a cervical HPV16 infection that either progressed to CIN3+ or cleared (not recorded which).

The CDR3 DNA, read in part, is TGTGCCAGCATTCCGGGACAGGGGACCTATGGC. Protein: CASIPGQGTYG. The full CDR3 reads CASIPGQGTYGYTF. J is TRBJ1-2 and V is TRBV2; the match to TRBD1 covers 10 bases. The read terminates 3 residues ahead of where the CDR3 ends, so the germline J gene completes it. Trimming took 7 bases from V and 4 from J; bases not matched to a gene: 6. CDR1 is SNHLY and CDR2 is FYNNEI in the germline V gene. This CDR3 has 14 amino acids.

Turning to this clone: Coverage ceases 3 residues before the CDR3 finishes, and the germline J gene fills in the end. This chain joins TRBV18 and TRBJ1-1; D ambiguous. V dropped 4 bases and J dropped 2 bases, with 11 bases sitting between them. The CDR3 covers 14 residues. CDR1 is KGHSH and CDR2 is LQKENI in the germline V gene. The CDR3 reads CASSQTRPNTEAFF. CDR3 DNA, as far as it was read: TGTGCCAGCTCACAGACTCGGCCTAACACTGAA.

Turning to this clone: The read terminates 3 residues ahead of where the CDR3 ends, so the germline J gene completes it. The rearrangement links TRBV18 to TRBJ2-1, with 7 positions matching TRBD1. The CDR3 sequence is 16 residues long. The trim removed 0 bases at V and 4 bases at J, leaving 6 bases unmatched. CDR1 and CDR2 (germline): KGHSH, LQKENI. The sequenced part of the CDR3 DNA is TGTGCCAGCTCACCACCGGGGAAGGGGGCTTACAATGAG. Translated, it gives CASSPPGKGAYNE. The complete CDR3 sequence is CASSPPGKGAYNEQFF.

Details on this clone: The sequence runs out 3 residues before the end of the CDR3; the remainder is reconstructed from the germline J gene. The chain carries TRBV19 and TRBJ1-5; possibly TRBD1 for D (5 bases). CDR1 and CDR2 (germline): LNHDA, SQIVND (reference sequence). CDR3 length: 14 residues. V dropped 5 bases and J dropped 3 bases, with 11 bases sitting between them. Partial CDR3 DNA: TGTGCCAGTAGTCCGCAGGGCCCCAATCAGCCC. Protein: CASSPQGPNQP. The entire CDR3 sequence reads CASSPQGPNQPQHF.

With respect to this clone: The missing CDR3 end, 3 residues past where the read stops, is filled in from the germline J gene. The rearrangement links TRBV2 to TRBJ1-2; TRBD1 aligns across 10 bases. The CDR3 runs to 13 residues. The germline V gene encodes CDR1 SNHLY and CDR2 FYNNEI. The sequenced CDR3 bases are TGTGCCAGCGGACAGGGACAGGGGCGAGAC. This translates into CASGQGQGRD. From start to end, the CDR3 is CASGQGQGRDYTF.

With respect to this clone: The CDR3 end falls 3 residues outside the read, so it is completed with the germline J gene. The V and J genes are TRBV29-1 and TRBJ2-1; a possible D gene is TRBD2 (5 bases). The CDR3 runs 14 residues. Germline assignment: CDR1 SQVTM and CDR2 ANQGSEA. Trimming removed 4 bases at V and 1 base at J, with 11 bases between. CDR3 protein: CSVGVSVSYNEQFF. The part of the CDR3 DNA that was read is TGCAGCGTTGGGGTTAGCGTGTCCTACAATGAG.

A remark on this clone: Sequencing ends 3 residues short of the CDR3 end; the germline J gene provides the rest. V and J are TRBV29-1 and TRBJ1-2, with D possibly TRBD1 on 5 matching bases. This CDR3 has 15 amino acids. The germline V gene encodes CDR1 SQVTM and CDR2 ANQGSEA. Trimming removed 5 bases from V and 3 bases from J, with 19 bases in between. Incomplete CDR3 DNA: TGCAGCGTTTCGAGGTTAGGGGTTAGAGACTATGGC. Translating it yields CSVSRLGVRDYG. The full CDR3 sequence reads CSVSRLGVRDYGYTF.

About this clone: The read stops 3 residues short of the end of the CDR3; the missing end is completed from the germline J gene. V gene TRBV5-1 combines with J gene TRBJ2-2, with 11 bases identical to TRBD2. V shed 0 bases and J 6 bases; nucleotides not matched to a gene: 7. CDR1 SGHRS and CDR2 YFSETQ come from the germline V gene. CDR3 length equals 17 residues. The CDR3 sequence: CASSLELAGVSAGELFF. The CDR3 DNA, read in part, is TGCGCCAGCAGCTTGGAACTAGCGGGAGTTTCGGCCGGGGAG.

As concerns this clone: From the germline J gene comes the end of the CDR3, since the read stops 3 residues before it. The gene calls are TRBV7-9 and TRBJ1-2; unclear D gene. CDR1 is SEHNR, CDR2 FQNEAQ, per germline (reference sequence). The CDR3 runs 14 residues. Deletions cut 5 bases from V and 3 bases from J, with 13 bases between. CDR3 DNA (partial): TGTGCCAGCAGCGCGACCATACAGTACTATGGC. Translating gives CASSATIQYYG. The entire CDR3 protein reads CASSATIQYYGYTF.

Comments on this clone: The read terminates 3 residues ahead of where the CDR3 ends, so the germline J gene completes it. The chain carries TRBV9 and TRBJ2-3; 7 bases match TRBD2. This CDR3 is 18 amino acids long. CDR1 and CDR2 (germline): SGDLS, YYNGEE. V lost 1 base and J lost 0; bases outside the gene matches: 11. CDR3 in amino acids: CASSVTPWASGSTDTQYF. CDR3 DNA, as far as it was read: TGTGCCAGCAGCGTAACCCCTTGGGCTAGCGGTAGCACAGATACG.

About this clone: The read finishes 3 residues shy of the CDR3 end, and the germline J gene is used to complete it. The chain combines TRBV19 with TRBJ1-1; 9 bases align to TRBD1. With 10 bases clipped from V and 6 bases from J, the junction kept 15 bases outside the gene matches. This CDR3 has 15 amino acids. The germline V gene has CDR1 LNHDA and CDR2 SQIVND (reference sequence). The CDR3 region is CATTEAGTGIPEAFF. The CDR3 bases that were read are TGTGCCACAACTGAGGCAGGGACAGGGATACCTGAA.

A remark on this clone: The read ends 3 residues shy of where the CDR3 ends; the end is completed using the germline J gene. The rearrangement uses TRBV2 and TRBJ1-2, with D possibly matching TRBD1 (5 bases). Trimming removed 3 bases at V and 4 bases at J, with 15 bases between. Germline loops: CDR1 SNHLY, CDR2 FYNNEI. The CDR3 sequence is 15 residues long. The CDR3 is CASSDSFVRAYGYTF. The sequenced CDR3 bases are TGTGCCAGCAGTGATTCTTTTGTCAGGGCCTATGGC.

As to this clone: The read is 3 residues too short to cover the CDR3 end, so that end is filled in from the germline J gene. The J gene is TRBJ1-1, the V gene TRBV19; perhaps TRBD1 as D (5 bases). This CDR3 has 14 amino acids. The V end lost 5 bases, the J end lost 0 bases, and 10 bases lay between the germline ends. Germline loops: CDR1 LNHDA, CDR2 SQIVND (reference sequence). The CDR3 here is CASSFRELNTEAFF. The covered CDR3 bases are TGTGCCAGTAGTTTCAGGGAACTGAACACTGAA.

Regarding this clone: The read comes to an end 3 residues before the CDR3 does, leaving the germline J gene to fill in the end. This sequence joins TRBV19 and TRBJ2-6; no clear D gene. The CDR3 is made up of 18 amino acids. V gave up 0 bases and J gave up 0 bases, with 12 bases separating them. Germline V gene lookup returns CDR1 LNHDA and CDR2 SQIVND (reference sequence). The covered CDR3 bases are TGTGCCAGTAGTATAGACCCAGGTTTAAGCTCTGGGGCCAACGTC. Protein product: CASSIDPGLSSGANV. The entire CDR3 reads CASSIDPGLSSGANVLTF. The full variable domain, rest sourced from reference TRBV19 and TRBJ2-6, is DGGITQSPKYLFRKEGQNVTLSCEQNLNHDAMYWYRQDPGQGLRLIYYSQIVNDFQKGDIAEGYSVSREKKESFPLTVTSAQKNPTAFYLCASSIDPGLSSGANVLTFGAGSRLTVL.

A note on this clone: The read ends 3 residues early relative to the CDR3; the germline J gene fills the gap. This chain connects TRBV20-1 to TRBJ1-2, with unresolved D. Trimming cost V 6 bases and J 4 bases, with 15 bases left between them. The CDR3 totals 13 residues. Germline values: CDR1 DFQATT, CDR2 SNEGSKA (reference sequence). The CDR3: CSAESVGRYGYTF. The covered CDR3 bases are TGCAGTGCCGAGTCGGTGGGCCGCTATGGC.

CDR3 DNA (partial): TGCAGCGTTGGCAACAGGGCCGAA. Encoded protein: CSVGNRAE. The full CDR3 reads CSVGNRAEAFF. This chain links TRBV29-1 with TRBJ1-1, with D possibly TRBD1 on 6 matching bases. The CDR3 goes on 3 residues after the read ends, and that part is filled in from the germline J gene. Germline CDR1 reads SQVTM; CDR2 reads ANQGSEA. The CDR3 contains 11 residues.

To note about this clone: The read finishes 3 residues shy of the CDR3 end, and the germline J gene is used to complete it. Other nucleotide sequences in the sample specify the same CDR3. The J gene is TRBJ2-1, the V gene TRBV5-4; 7 bases line up with TRBD1. V gave up 3 bases and J gave up 4 bases; unmatched junction bases: 4. The germline gives CDR1 SGHNT, CDR2 YYREEE (reference sequence). CDR3 length: 14 amino acids. Partial CDR3 DNA: TGTGCCAGCAGCTCGGGACAGATTTACAATGAG. Translated, it gives CASSSGQIYNE. The complete CDR3 reads CASSSGQIYNEQFF.

On this clone itself: The sequence runs out 3 residues before the end of the CDR3; the remainder is reconstructed from the germline J gene. The J gene is TRBJ2-3, the V gene TRBV5-1, with D hard to call. CDR1 is SGHRS and CDR2 is YFSETQ in the germline V gene. Between the trimmed V and J ends, which lost 1 base and 4 bases, there was a span of 7 bases. The CDR3 consists of 13 residues. CDR3 residues: CASSLKAADTQYF. CDR3 DNA (partial): TGCGCCAGCAGCTTGAAAGCTGCAGATACG.

In the case of this clone: The read gets to within 3 residues of the CDR3 end, and the germline J gene fills in the rest. At the DNA level, this CDR3 is encoded by other sequences in the same sample as well. The chain combines TRBV30 with TRBJ1-5; 7 bases align to TRBD1. Per germline, CDR1 GTSNPN and CDR2 SVGIG (reference sequence). With V trimmed by 0 bases and J by 4 bases, 0 bases remained unmatched. The CDR3 covers 13 residues. The covered CDR3 bases are TGTGCCTGGAGTGTACAGGGGAATCAGCCC. It codes for CAWSVQGNQP. The CDR3 as a whole reads CAWSVQGNQPQHF.

As concerns this clone: The read terminates 3 residues ahead of where the CDR3 ends, so the germline J gene completes it. This chain joins TRBV13 and TRBJ2-3, with 11 bases that match TRBD2. Germline-derived CDR1 and CDR2 are PRHDT and FYEKMQ (reference sequence). Trimming cost V 9 bases and J 6 bases; bases outside gene matches: 8. The length of the CDR3 is 14 residues. Incomplete CDR3 DNA: TGTGCCAGTATAGCGGGGGGGCCCGCGGATACG. Translation gives CASIAGGPADT. The whole CDR3 reads CASIAGGPADTQYF.

The CDR3 protein is CASSITDSSYEQYF. The DNA read from the CDR3 is TGTGCCAGTAGTATAACAGACAGCTCCTACGAG. The chain uses TRBV19 and TRBJ2-7; D possibly corresponds to TRBD1 (5 bases). The read falls 3 residues short of the CDR3 end, and the missing part is taken from the germline J gene. The CDR3 is 14 residues long. V dropped 2 bases and J dropped 0 bases, with 8 bases sitting between them. Germline CDR1 LNHDA, CDR2 SQIVND (reference sequence).

As for this clone: The read ends 3 residues early relative to the CDR3; the germline J gene fills the gap. The rearrangement links TRBV11-2 to TRBJ2-7, with D perhaps given as TRBD1 or TRBD2 (5 bases each). Deletions cut 8 bases from V and 2 bases from J, with 16 bases between. This CDR3 has 14 residues. Germline CDR1 is SGHAT and CDR2 is FQNNGV. Partial CDR3 DNA: TGTGCCAGCGAGCTTGCGAGAGGGGCCTACGAG. Its translation: CASELARGAYE. The entire CDR3 protein is CASELARGAYEQYF.

On this clone: The read terminates 3 residues before the CDR3 end, so the remaining end is supplied by the germline J gene. J is TRBJ2-1 and V is TRBV2, with 8 bases matching TRBD2. Germline V CDR1 and CDR2: SNHLY, FYNNEI. Losses at the gene ends were 5 bases for V and 4 bases for J; bases not matched to a gene: 16. This CDR3 is built from 18 residues. Here the CDR3 reads CASSIRLLTGGRYNEQFF. The DNA read from the CDR3 is TGTGCCAGCAGTATTCGACTATTAACGGGAGGGAGATACAATGAG.

Points on this clone: The CDR3 end is not reached by the read, which stops 3 residues before it; the germline J gene fills it in. The chain joins TRBV6-4 to TRBJ2-1; TRBD1 matches at 8 bases. The CDR3 runs 14 residues. Germline V CDR1 and CDR2: MRHNA, SNTAGT. V shed 8 bases and J 2 bases; nucleotides not matched to a gene: 5. The CDR3 DNA, read in part, is TGTGCCAGCCCGGACAGGGTGGCCTACAATGAG. Its translation: CASPDRVAYNE. From start to end, the CDR3 is CASPDRVAYNEQFF.

On this clone itself: The CDR3 extends 3 residues past the end of the read, so its final part is completed from the germline J gene. The genes are TRBV5-6 and TRBJ1-6; TRBD1 agrees at 7 bases. J lost 7 bases, V lost 0 bases, and 4 bases had no gene match. CDR1 and CDR2 from the germline V gene are SGHDT and YYEEEE. This CDR3 spans 15 amino acids. CDR3 DNA (partial): TGTGCCAGCAGCTTGGTTGACAGGGTAAATTCACCC. Its translation: CASSLVDRVNSP. The entire CDR3 reads CASSLVDRVNSPLHF.

Note on this clone: The read ends 3 residues before the CDR3 terminus; that terminus is restored from the germline J gene. The chain joins TRBV5-1 to TRBJ2-1; 9 bases map to TRBD2. This CDR3 comprises 15 residues. CDR1 is SGHRS and CDR2 is YFSETQ in the germline V gene. V trimming: 3 bases; J trimming: 4 bases; junction bases outside the gene matches: 5. CDR3 loop: CASSSRSGGYNEQFF. CDR3 DNA, as far as it was read: TGCGCCAGCAGCTCACGTAGCGGGGGTTACAATGAG.

A note on this clone: The CDR3 goes on 3 residues after the read ends, and that part is filled in from the germline J gene. This chain joins TRBV24-1 and TRBJ2-5, with 7 bases matching TRBD1. V gave up 3 bases and J gave up 4 bases; unmatched junction bases: 10. This CDR3 is 16 amino acids long. The germline CDR1 and CDR2 sequences are KGHDR and SFDVKD. The CDR3 DNA, read in part, is TGTGCCACCAGTGATCCCTCGACAGGGTCTGGAGAGACC. Encoded protein: CATSDPSTGSGET. Given in full, the CDR3 is CATSDPSTGSGETQYF.

Note on this clone: The read terminates 3 residues ahead of where the CDR3 ends, so the germline J gene completes it. The chain joins TRBV2 to TRBJ2-2; D might be TRBD1 (5 bases). The CDR3 has 14 amino acids. V was cut by 4 bases and J by 1 base, with 7 bases left in between. The germline CDR1 and CDR2 sequences are SNHLY and FYNNEI. CDR3: CASSAGRNTGELFF. The part of the CDR3 DNA that was read is TGTGCCAGCAGTGCAGGGCGGAACACCGGGGAG.

Points on this clone: The read finishes 3 residues shy of the CDR3 end, and the germline J gene is used to complete it. The rearrangement links TRBV29-1 to TRBJ1-1; D is uncertain. The CDR3 has 16 residues. V lost 6 bases and J 1 base, leaving 21 bases between the germline ends. CDR1 is SQVTM and CDR2 is ANQGSEA in the germline V gene. The sequenced part of the CDR3 DNA is TGCAGCGTAGTTGGACTGGATGGTATGGCGAACACTGAA. Protein: CSVVGLDGMANTE. The whole CDR3 sequence is CSVVGLDGMANTEAFF.

With regard to this clone: Read sequence stops 3 residues before the CDR3 end, and the germline J gene provides the missing end. The chain employs TRBV30 and TRBJ2-1, with D hard to call. The CDR3 has 11 amino acids. Trimming took off 3 bases at V and 8 bases at J, with 8 bases between the two ends. Germline-derived CDR1 and CDR2 are GTSNPN and SVGIG (reference sequence). The CDR3 spells CAWRKGYEQFF. The DNA read from the CDR3 is TGTGCCTGGAGAAAAGGTTATGAG.

For this clone: The read is 3 residues too short to cover the CDR3 end, so that end is filled in from the germline J gene. The chain has TRBV7-3 and TRBJ2-5; 12 bases are shared with TRBD1. This CDR3 region has 15 residues. The germline gives CDR1 SGHTA, CDR2 FQGTGA. V gave up 5 bases and J gave up 4 bases; unmatched junction bases: 5. CDR3 bases read: TGTGCCAGCAGCGCCGGGACAGGGGGCGGAGAGACC. Encoded protein: CASSAGTGGGET. The entire CDR3 protein reads CASSAGTGGGETQYF.

Comments on this clone: The DNA ends 3 residues before the CDR3 does, and the rest of the CDR3 is filled in from the germline J gene. The V gene is TRBV7-8, the J gene TRBJ1-5; TRBD1 agrees at 11 bases. This CDR3 has 15 residues. V shed 5 bases, J shed 9 bases, and the junction held 9 bases outside the gene matches. CDR1 is SGHVS and CDR2 is FQNEAQ in the germline V gene. The CDR3 bases that were read are TGTGCCAGCAGCCGGGACAGGGGGATGCAATCGCCC. Protein product: CASSRDRGMQSP. The whole CDR3 reads CASSRDRGMQSPQHF.